The present entry profiles one T cell receptor beta chain with its context. The antigen is undetermined. Data came from immunoSEQ multiplex PCR; TCRdb stores just in-frame clones and leaves some out. Seen here are 30,000 or so clones, about 82% observed once, and the top ten hold under 3.5%. The data are from a study of memory B cells and T cells in multiple sclerosis. General study findings and limits: Normalization was needed because clone-set size differences affected shared clonotype counts.

The germline CDR1 and CDR2 sequences are MNHEY and SVGAGI. The CDR3 loop spans 14 amino acids. Between the trimmed V and J ends, which lost 2 bases and 4 bases, there was a span of 11 bases. CFSE-dim autoproliferating and CFSE-high non-proliferating T cells from unstimulated culture were sequenced separately. Replicate wells were pooled after six to seven days of stimulus-free culture of fewer than 65 million CFSE-labeled PBMCs. The specimen was PBMCs from blood kept in culture. This receptor was obtained from a human donor with multiple sclerosis. The chain employs TRBV6-5 and TRBJ1-1; D remains unclear. The CDR3 DNA follows: TGTGCCAGCAGTTACCAAGGGATGGGCACTGAAGCTTTCTTT. Amino acids: CASSYQGMGTEAFF.